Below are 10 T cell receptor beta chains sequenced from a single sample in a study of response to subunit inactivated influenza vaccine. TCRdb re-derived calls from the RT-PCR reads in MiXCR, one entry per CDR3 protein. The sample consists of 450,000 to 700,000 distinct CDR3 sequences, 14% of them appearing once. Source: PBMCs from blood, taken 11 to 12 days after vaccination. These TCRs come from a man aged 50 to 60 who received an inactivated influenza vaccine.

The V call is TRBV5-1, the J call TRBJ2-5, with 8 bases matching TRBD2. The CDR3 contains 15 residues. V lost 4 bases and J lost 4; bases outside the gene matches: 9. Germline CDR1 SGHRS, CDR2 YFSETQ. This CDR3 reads CASSGTRLAGETQYF. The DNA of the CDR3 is TGCGCCAGCAGCGGAACCCGTCTAGCGGGAGAGACCCAGTACTTC. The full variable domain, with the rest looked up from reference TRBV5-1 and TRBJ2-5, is KAGVTQTPRYLIKTRGQQVTLSCSPISGHRSVSWYQQTPGQGLQFLFEYFSETQRNKGNFPGRFSGRQFSNSRSEMNVSTLELGDSALYLCASSGTRLAGETQYFGPGTRLLVL.

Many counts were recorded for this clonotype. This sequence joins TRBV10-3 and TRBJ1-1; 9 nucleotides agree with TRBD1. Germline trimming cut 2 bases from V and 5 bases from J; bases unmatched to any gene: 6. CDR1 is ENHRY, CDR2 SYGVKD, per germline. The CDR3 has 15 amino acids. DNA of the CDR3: TGTGCCATCAGTGAGCCCGGACAGGGGCGAACTGAAGCTTTCTTT. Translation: CAISEPGQGRTEAFF.

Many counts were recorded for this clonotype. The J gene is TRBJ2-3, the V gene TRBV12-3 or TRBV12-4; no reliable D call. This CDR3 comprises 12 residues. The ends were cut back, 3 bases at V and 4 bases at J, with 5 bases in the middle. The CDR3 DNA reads TGTGCCAGCAGTTTTAGGGCAGATACGCAGTATTTT. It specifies CASSFRADTQYF.

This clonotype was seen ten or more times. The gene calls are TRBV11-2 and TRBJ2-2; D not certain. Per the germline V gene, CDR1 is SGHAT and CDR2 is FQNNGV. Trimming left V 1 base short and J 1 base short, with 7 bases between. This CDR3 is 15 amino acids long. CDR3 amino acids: CASSLVSGNTGELFF. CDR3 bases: TGTGCCAGCAGCTTAGTGTCGGGGAACACCGGGGAGCTGTTTTTT.

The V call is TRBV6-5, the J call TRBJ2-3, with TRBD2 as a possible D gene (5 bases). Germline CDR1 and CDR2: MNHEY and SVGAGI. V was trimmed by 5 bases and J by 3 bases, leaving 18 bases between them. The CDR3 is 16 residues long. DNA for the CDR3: TGTGCCAGCAGTACCGATCCGGTTCGGGGTACAGATACGCAGTATTTT. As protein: CASSTDPVRGTDTQYF.

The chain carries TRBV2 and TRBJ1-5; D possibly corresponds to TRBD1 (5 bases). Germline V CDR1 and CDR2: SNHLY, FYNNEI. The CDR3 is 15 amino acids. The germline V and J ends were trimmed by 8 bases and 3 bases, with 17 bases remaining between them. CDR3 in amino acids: CASGKGAAANQPQHF. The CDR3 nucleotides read TGTGCCAGCGGCAAAGGGGCGGCCGCCAATCAGCCCCAGCATTTT.

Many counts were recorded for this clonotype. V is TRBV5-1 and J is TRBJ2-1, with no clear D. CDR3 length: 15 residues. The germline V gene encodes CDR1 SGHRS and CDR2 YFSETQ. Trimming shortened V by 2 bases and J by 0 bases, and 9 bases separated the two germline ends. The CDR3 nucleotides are TGCGCCAGCAGCTTACGGATGAGCTCCTACAATGAGCAGTTCTTC. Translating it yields CASSLRMSSYNEQFF.

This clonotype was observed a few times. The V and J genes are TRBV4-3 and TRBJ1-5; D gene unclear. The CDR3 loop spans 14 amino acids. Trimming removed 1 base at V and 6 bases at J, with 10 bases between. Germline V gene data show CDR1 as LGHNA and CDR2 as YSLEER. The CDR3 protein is CASSQVWEGQPQHF. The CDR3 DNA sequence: TGCGCCAGCAGCCAAGTCTGGGAGGGTCAGCCCCAGCATTTT.

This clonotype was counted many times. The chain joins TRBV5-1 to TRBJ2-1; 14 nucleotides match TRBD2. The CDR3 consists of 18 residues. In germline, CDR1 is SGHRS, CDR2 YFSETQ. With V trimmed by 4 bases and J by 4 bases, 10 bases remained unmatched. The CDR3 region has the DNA TGCGCCAGCAGCCCCGCAACGGGACTAGCGGGAGCTTACAATGAGCAGTTCTTC. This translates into CASSPATGLAGAYNEQFF.

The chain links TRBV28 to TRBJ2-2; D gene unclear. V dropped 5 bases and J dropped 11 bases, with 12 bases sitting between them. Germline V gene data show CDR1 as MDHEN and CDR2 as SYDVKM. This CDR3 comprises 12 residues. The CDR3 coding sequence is TGTGCCAGCAGTCGACCCCTCGTCGAGCTGTTTTTT. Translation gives CASSRPLVELFF.